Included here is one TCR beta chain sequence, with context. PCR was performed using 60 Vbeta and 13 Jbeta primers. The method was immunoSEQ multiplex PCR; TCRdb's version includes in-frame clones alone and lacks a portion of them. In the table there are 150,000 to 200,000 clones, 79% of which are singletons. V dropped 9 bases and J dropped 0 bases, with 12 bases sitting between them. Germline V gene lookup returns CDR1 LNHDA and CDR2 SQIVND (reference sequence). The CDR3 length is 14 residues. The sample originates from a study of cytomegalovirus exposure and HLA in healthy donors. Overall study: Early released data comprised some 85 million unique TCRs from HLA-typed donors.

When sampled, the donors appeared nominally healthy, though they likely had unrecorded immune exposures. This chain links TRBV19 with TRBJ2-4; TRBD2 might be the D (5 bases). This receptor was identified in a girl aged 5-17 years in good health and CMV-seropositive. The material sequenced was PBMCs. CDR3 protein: CASSRTLAKNIQYF. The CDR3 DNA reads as TGTGCCAGCTCCAGGACTCTAGCCAAAAACATTCAGTACTTC.